This TCR beta chain emerged from a study of blood T cell repertoires in COVID-19. At the level of the study: The analysed material was cDNA or gDNA that came from T cells, B-cell-depleted T cells, or PBMCs.

The CDR3 is 15 amino acids. Looked up from germline, CDR1 is SGDLS and CDR2 is YYNGEE. J lost 8 bases, V lost 0 bases, and 5 bases had no gene match. Original processing methods: Estimation of nucleated cell counts relied on the amplification of reference gene primers. Here immunoSEQ multiplex PCR was the method, and the copy in TCRdb shows in-frame clones only, minus some. V and J calls and clone size are copied from that table; D and trimming were computed from the DNA. Among tens of thousands of clones, more than 75% were seen once, and the ten largest hold roughly 15%. The V gene is TRBV9, the J gene TRBJ1-6, with 7 bases aligning to TRBD1. The specimen sequenced was peripheral blood. This clonotype originated in a woman older than 75 with active or convalescent COVID-19. CDR3 in amino acids: CASSVVGQSDSPLHF. Written as DNA, the CDR3 is TGTGCCAGCAGCGTAGTGGGACAGAGCGATTCACCCCTCCACTTT.